These 26 T cell receptor beta chains were all obtained from the same sample, sequenced in a study of beta chain features in type 1 diabetes. The study's findings and limits: All four CD4+ subsets from Type 1 diabetes patients carried moderately but significantly shorter TCRB CDR3s.

The investigators reverse transcribed all of the isolated RNA, so they sequenced expressed TCRB transcripts. The data were produced by immunoSEQ multiplex PCR, yet TCRdb's version contains in-frame clones alone and is incomplete. The sample has about 160,000 clones, 7.8% seen once; the top ten hold approximately 0.87%. These receptors' targets are unknown. The specimen sequenced was central memory CD4+ T cells from blood. The receptors originated from a woman between 35 and 50 years old with type 1 diabetes.

This clone showed up just a few times. This chain links TRBV6-5 with TRBJ1-2; D gene ambiguous. In germline, CDR1 is MNHEY, CDR2 SVGAGI. CDR3 size: 12 residues. V was cut by 0 bases and J by 8 bases, with 7 bases left in between. CDR3 coding DNA: TGTGCCAGCAGTTACTCGAGCGGAGGCTACACCTTC. It encodes CASSYSSGGYTF.

This clone was picked up many times. The chain is built from TRBV5-6 and TRBJ2-7; 12 nucleotides agree with TRBD2. Germline V lookup: CDR1 SGHDT, CDR2 YYEEEE. Trimming cost V 4 bases and J 5 bases; bases outside gene matches: 4. The CDR3 runs to 14 residues. The DNA for the CDR3 is TGTGCCAGCAGCGTTAGGACTAGCGGGAACGAGCAGTACTTC. This translates into CASSVRTSGNEQYF.

The V and J genes are TRBV29-1 and TRBJ1-5; TRBD1 might be the D (5 bases). This CDR3 region has 12 residues. Trimming stripped 4 bases from V and 5 bases from J, with 9 bases between. Per the germline V gene, CDR1 is SQVTM and CDR2 is ANQGSEA. The CDR3 here is CSVAGADQPQHF. For the CDR3, the DNA is TGCAGCGTTGCTGGGGCGGATCAGCCCCAGCATTTT.

The sample holds a few counts of this clone. The rearrangement joins TRBV7-2 to TRBJ2-1; 10 bases match TRBD2. Trimming removed 3 bases from V and 8 bases from J; junction bases left unmatched: 7. The germline V gene encodes CDR1 SGHTA and CDR2 FQGNSA. The CDR3 runs to 15 residues. The CDR3 sequence: CASSFQAGGTDEQFF. CDR3 DNA: TGTGCCAGCAGCTTCCAAGCGGGAGGGACGGATGAGCAGTTCTTC.

The CDR3 coding sequence is TGTGCCAGCAGCCTTACGACTAGCGGGGGCGGTGAGCAGTTCTTC. Amino acids: CASSLTTSGGGEQFF. The chain is built from TRBV9 and TRBJ2-1; TRBD2 matches 12 bases. Germline V gene sequence: CDR1 SGDLS, CDR2 YYNGEE. Trimming cost V 4 bases and J 9 bases; bases outside gene matches: 8. CDR3 length: 15 residues.

There are a few counts of this clone. This chain connects TRBV5-4 to TRBJ1-2, with D perhaps TRBD1 (5 bases). The CDR3 extends over 15 amino acids. Germline V gene sequence: CDR1 SGHNT, CDR2 YYREEE (reference sequence). Trimming removed 2 bases from V and 2 bases from J, with 13 bases in between. CDR3 sequence (DNA): TGTGCCAGCAGCTTCGTTACGCGGGACAACTATGGCTACACCTTC. It yields the protein CASSFVTRDNYGYTF.

The genes are TRBV4-2 and TRBJ2-7, with 7 nucleotides matching TRBD2. This CDR3 contains 15 residues. Trimming at V came to 5 bases and at J to 0 bases, leaving 7 bases not matched to a gene. CDR1 is LGHNA and CDR2 is YNFKEQ in the germline V gene. CDR3 nucleotide sequence: TGTGCCAGCAGCGGGGGGGGAGTAACCTCCTACGAGCAGTACTTC. Amino acid sequence: CASSGGGVTSYEQYF.

In this sample, this clone turned up a few times. V is TRBV5-1 and J is TRBJ2-3; D is perhaps TRBD2 (6 bases). This CDR3 has 15 residues. V was trimmed by 2 bases and J by 4 bases, leaving 14 bases between them. Germline CDR1 and CDR2: SGHRS and YFSETQ. Written as DNA, the CDR3 is TGCGCCAGCAGCTTTGTCCGGGAGTCTGCAGATACGCAGTATTTT. Translation gives CASSFVRESADTQYF. The complete variable domain, with remaining parts taken from reference TRBV5-1 and TRBJ2-3, reads KAGVTQTPRYLIKTRGQQVTLSCSPISGHRSVSWYQQTPGQGLQFLFEYFSETQRNKGNFPGRFSGRQFSNSRSEMNVSTLELGDSALYLCASSFVRESADTQYFGPGTRLTVL.

In this sample, this clone turned up once. The chain joins TRBV19 to TRBJ2-5; 14 bases map to TRBD2. J gave up 5 bases and V 7 bases, and 6 bases lay outside the gene matches. CDR3 length equals 15 residues. Germline V gene lookup returns CDR1 LNHDA and CDR2 SQIVND (reference sequence). The CDR3 nucleotides read TGTGCCAGTACCACCGGACTAGCGGGGGGTGAGACCCAGTACTTC. Its protein product is CASTTGLAGGETQYF.

The table lists this clone with a few counts. The rearrangement links TRBV7-2 to TRBJ2-5; 12 nucleotides line up with TRBD1. The CDR3 covers 16 residues. V shed 5 bases and J 6 bases; nucleotides not matched to a gene: 10. Per germline, CDR1 SGHTA and CDR2 FQGNSA. CDR3 region: CASSRPGTGGLKTQYF. CDR3 bases: TGTGCCAGCAGCCGTCCCGGGACAGGGGGCTTAAAGACCCAGTACTTC. Full variable domain (remainder filled in from reference TRBV7-2 and TRBJ2-5): GAGVSQSPSNKVTEKGKDVELRCDPISGHTALYWYRQSLGQGLEFLIYFQGNSAPDKSGLPSDRFSAERTGGSVSTLTIQRTQQEDSAVYLCASSRPGTGGLKTQYFGPGTRLLVL.

This rearrangement joins TRBV6-6 to TRBJ2-3; D is perhaps TRBD2 (7 bases). The germline V and J ends were trimmed by 2 bases and 5 bases, with 11 bases remaining between them. Germline V gives CDR1 MNHNY, CDR2 SVGAGI (reference sequence). The CDR3 contains 14 residues. In nucleotides, the CDR3 is TGTGCCAGCAGTTACGGGGGGGCGAGAGATACGCAGTATTTT. Translated, it gives CASSYGGARDTQYF.

A few counts support this clone. The chain couples TRBV7-2 to TRBJ2-5; 7 bases match TRBD1. Germline-derived CDR1 and CDR2 are SGHTA and FQGNSA. The CDR3 runs to 13 residues. The V and J ends lost 4 bases and 4 bases, in that order; junction bases with no gene match: 3. The CDR3 DNA reads TGTGCCAGCAGCTCGGGACAGCGAGAGACCCAGTACTTC. Its protein is CASSSGQRETQYF.

The sample holds a few counts of this clone. V usage is TRBV7-6 and J usage is TRBJ1-1, with 7 bases fitting TRBD1. V lost 2 bases, J lost 1 base, and 4 bases stayed unmatched. CDR3 length equals 15 residues. Per germline, CDR1 SGHVS and CDR2 FNYEAQ. CDR3 in DNA: TGTGCCAGCAGCTTACTTGACAGGGCGAACACTGAAGCTTTCTTT. Translating it yields CASSLLDRANTEAFF.

This clone has a count of ten or more. This chain connects TRBV29-1 to TRBJ2-3; 13 nucleotides line up with TRBD2. The CDR3 has 17 residues. Germline V gene lookup returns CDR1 SQVTM and CDR2 ANQGSEA. Trimming took 4 bases from V and 2 from J; bases not matched to a gene: 9. The CDR3 DNA sequence: TGCAGCGTTGTTTGGGGGGGACTAGCGGGACCCACAGATACGCAGTATTTT. Amino acid sequence: CSVVWGGLAGPTDTQYF.

This chain links TRBV15 with TRBJ1-1; TRBD1 agrees at 7 bases. This CDR3 is 15 amino acids long. With V trimmed by 1 base and J by 5 bases, 7 bases remained unmatched. The germline V gene has CDR1 LNHNV and CDR2 YYDKDF (reference sequence). In DNA, the CDR3 is TGTGCCACCAGCAGAGGGTCGGGACAGAGAACTGAAGCTTTCTTT. Protein sequence: CATSRGSGQRTEAFF.

This chain connects TRBV7-2 to TRBJ2-6, with D possibly being TRBD1 (5 bases). The CDR3 loop spans 16 amino acids. Germline lookup yields CDR1 SGHTA and CDR2 FQGNSA. V shed 5 bases and J shed 2 bases, with 13 bases lying between them. The CDR3 DNA is TGTGCCAGCAGCGTACAGGTGCAGGCTGGGGCCAACGTCCTGACTTTC. Its translation: CASSVQVQAGANVLTF.

The chain employs TRBV18 and TRBJ1-1; D gene uncertain. V dropped 3 bases and J dropped 2 bases, with 10 bases sitting between them. CDR1 and CDR2 from the germline V gene are KGHSH and LQKENI. The CDR3 totals 14 residues. The CDR3 sequence is CASSPTGVNTEAFF. The CDR3 DNA is TGTGCCAGCTCACCGACCGGGGTTAACACTGAAGCTTTCTTT.

A few counts support this clone. V gene TRBV6-5 combines with J gene TRBJ2-2; D call uncertain. Germline V CDR1 and CDR2: MNHEY, SVGAGI. Trimming left V 2 bases short and J 0 bases short, with 4 bases between. The CDR3 totals 14 residues. The CDR3 reads CASSYVTNTGELFF. The CDR3 DNA is TGTGCCAGCAGTTACGTCACGAACACCGGGGAGCTGTTTTTT.

This clone was detected only a few times. The rearrangement links TRBV30 to TRBJ2-7; TRBD1 matches 8 bases. The CDR3 runs 16 residues. CDR1 and CDR2 (germline): GTSNPN, SVGIG (reference sequence). The V and J ends lost 2 bases and 1 base, in that order; junction bases with no gene match: 10. CDR3 residues: CAWSTARTGISYEQYF. The CDR3 nucleotides are TGTGCCTGGAGTACCGCCCGGACAGGGATATCCTACGAGCAGTACTTC.

This clone turned up a few times. This sequence joins TRBV5-1 and TRBJ2-5, with D tentatively TRBD2 (5 bases). The CDR3 length is 13 residues. Germline-derived CDR1 and CDR2 are SGHRS and YFSETQ. V was clipped by 0 bases and J by 6 bases, with 9 bases between them. The CDR3 bases are TGCGCCAGCAGCTTGGATTCGGGGAAGACCCAGTACTTC. Translated, it gives CASSLDSGKTQYF.

In this sample, this clone turned up a few times. V is TRBV5-1 and J is TRBJ2-1, with a tentative D call TRBD1 (6 bases). The CDR3 totals 14 residues. Trimming stripped 0 bases from V and 9 bases from J, with 13 bases between. Looked up from germline, CDR1 is SGHRS and CDR2 is YFSETQ. CDR3 residues: CASSLAGTISEQFF. Written as DNA, the CDR3 is TGCGCCAGCAGCTTGGCCGGGACAATAAGTGAGCAGTTCTTC.

In this sample, this clone turned up a few times. V is TRBV9 and J is TRBJ1-3; the D gene is possibly TRBD1 (6 bases). V lost 4 bases, J lost 3 bases, and 11 bases lay in between. Germline V gene sequence: CDR1 SGDLS, CDR2 YYNGEE. The CDR3 extends over 14 amino acids. The DNA of the CDR3 is TGTGCCAGCAGCCCGGTGACAGGTGGAAACACCATATATTTT. This encodes CASSPVTGGNTIYF.

V and J are TRBV4-2 and TRBJ1-2; 9 nucleotides line up with TRBD1. This CDR3 comprises 14 residues. The V segment lost 8 bases and the J segment 8 bases; nucleotides outside the gene matches: 12. Germline V gives CDR1 LGHNA, CDR2 YNFKEQ. The CDR3 sequence: CASSTTGQGGGYTF. CDR3 nucleotide sequence: TGTGCCAGCTCCACAACGGGACAGGGAGGAGGCTACACCTTC.

The chain is built from TRBV28 and TRBJ1-1, with a weak D call TRBD1 (5 bases). Trimming shortened V by 6 bases and J by 4 bases, and 18 bases separated the two germline ends. The CDR3 runs to 15 residues. Looked up from germline, CDR1 is MDHEN and CDR2 is SYDVKM. The DNA for the CDR3 is TGTGCCAGCAGAAAATCAGGGATGGGGATCACTGAAGCTTTCTTT. Its protein product is CASRKSGMGITEAFF.

The table lists this clone with a count of one. J is TRBJ1-1 and V is TRBV4-3; no firm D call. Trimming pared 0 bases from V and 7 bases from J, leaving 9 bases between. The length of the CDR3 is 13 residues. Germline CDR1 is LGHNA and CDR2 is YSLEER. The CDR3 bases are TGCGCCAGCAGCCAAGATCCAGGCATTGAAGCTTTCTTT. As protein: CASSQDPGIEAFF.

The rearrangement links TRBV6-5 to TRBJ2-5, with D perhaps matching TRBD1 (5 bases). Looked up from germline, CDR1 is MNHEY and CDR2 is SVGAGI. V lost 5 bases to trimming and J lost 3 bases, with 7 bases between them. This CDR3 comprises 12 residues. The CDR3 DNA sequence: TGTGCCAGCAGTCCGACAGAAGAGACCCAGTACTTC. Residues: CASSPTEETQYF.